Listed here is a single TCR beta chain. Assay used: immunoSEQ multiplex PCR; TCRdb lists only in-frame clones, some missing. The repertoire has approximately 100,000 clones, roughly 71% of them found once; the top ten carry approximately 6.2%. Germline V gene lookup returns CDR1 LNHDA and CDR2 SQIVND (reference sequence). V lost 6 bases, J lost 2 bases, and 8 bases lay in between. The CDR3 loop spans 13 amino acids. This sample was included in a study of blood T cell repertoires in COVID-19. The TCR sequence derives from an elderly man with acute or convalescent COVID-19. Sequenced material: peripheral blood. The rearrangement uses TRBV19 and TRBJ1-5, with a tentative D call TRBD1 (5 bases). CDR3 in DNA: TGTGCCAGTAGGGGGGAGGGCAATCAGCCCCAGCATTTT. Its translation is CASRGEGNQPQHF.